This T cell receptor beta chain was retrieved from a study of Graves' ophthalmopathy and Graves' hyperthyroidism. Study outcomes and limitations: For separating ophthalmopathy from stable hyperthyroidism, a 13-signature model gave 87.88% sensitivity and 81.08% specificity.

CAS ≥3, NOSPECS ≥4, moderate-to-severe activity and duration under 3 months marked donors with ophthalmopathy. Patients were excluded if they had other autoimmune diseases or uncontrolled infections, and likewise if pregnancy or lactation applied. V lost 6 bases, J lost 2 bases, and 23 bases stayed unmatched. Germline values: CDR1 MRHNA, CDR2 SNTAGT. There are 21 residues in the CDR3. With regard to this clonotype: The antigen is undetermined.

Amplified TCR beta CDR3 regions were obtained using RNA transcripts as template. RT-PCR was first run with HTBI primers, then multiplex PCR in a second round. TCRdb ran MiXCR on the multiplex PCR reads and lists one entry per CDR3 protein. The table includes 200,000 to 250,000 distinct CDR3 sequences, roughly 21% detected once. The TCR comes from a woman in her 50s with Graves' ophthalmopathy. Sequenced material: peripheral blood. V is TRBV6-4 and J is TRBJ1-3; 9 bases align to TRBD1. CDR3 sequence: CASRATGGTGKAMAPGNTIYF. As DNA, the CDR3 is TGTGCCAGCAGGGCGACGGGCGGGACAGGGAAAGCGATGGCCCCTGGAAACACCATATATTTT.